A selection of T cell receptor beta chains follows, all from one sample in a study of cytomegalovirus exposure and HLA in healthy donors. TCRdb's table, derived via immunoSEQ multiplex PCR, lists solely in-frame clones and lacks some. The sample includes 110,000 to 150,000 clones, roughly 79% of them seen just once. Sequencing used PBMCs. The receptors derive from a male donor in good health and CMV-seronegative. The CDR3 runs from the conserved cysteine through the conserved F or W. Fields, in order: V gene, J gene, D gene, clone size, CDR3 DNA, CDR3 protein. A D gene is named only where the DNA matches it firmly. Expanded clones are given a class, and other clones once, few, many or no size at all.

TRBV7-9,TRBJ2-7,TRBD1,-,TGTGCCAGCAGTCACACCGGGACAGGGGGCTACGAGCAGTACTTC,CASSHTGTGGYEQYF
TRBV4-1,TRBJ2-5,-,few,TGCGCCAGCAGCCAAGGTGCGGGACAAGAGACCCAGTACTTC,CASSQGAGQETQYF
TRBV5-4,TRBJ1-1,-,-,TGTGCCAGCAGCTTGGATGGGCAGTCGAACACTGAAGCTTTCTTT,CASSLDGQSNTEAFF
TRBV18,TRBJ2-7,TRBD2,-,TGTCCCAGCTCACGACTGACTAGCGCCTCCTACGAGCAGTACTTC,CPSSRLTSASYEQYF
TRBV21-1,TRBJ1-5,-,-,TGTGCCAGCAGCGAACGGACAGGCAATCAGCCCCAGCATTTT,CASSERTGNQPQHF
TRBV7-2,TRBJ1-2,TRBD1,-,TGTGCCAGCAGCTTTATGACAGGGCTCGATGGCTACACCTTC,CASSFMTGLDGYTF
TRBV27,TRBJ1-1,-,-,TGTGCCAGCAGTTCGAGCACTGAAGCTTTCTTT,CASSSSTEAFF
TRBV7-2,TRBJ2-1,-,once,TGTGCCAGCAGCTTGGTTGGGAGCGGCACCCCCAATGAGCAGTTCTTC,CASSLVGSGTPNEQFF
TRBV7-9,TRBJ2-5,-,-,TGTGCCAGCAGCTACACGACAGGCCGGGAGACCCAGTACTTC,CASSYTTGRETQYF
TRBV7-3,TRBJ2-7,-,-,TGTGCCAGCAGCTTTGGGCCAGGGTCCTCCTACGAGCAGTACTTC,CASSFGPGSSYEQYF
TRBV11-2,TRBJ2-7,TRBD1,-,TGTGCCAGCAGCTTAATAGCCGGGACAGGGTTCAACGAGCAGTACTTC,CASSLIAGTGFNEQYF
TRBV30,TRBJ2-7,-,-,TGTGCCTGGAGTAGAGTCGGCTACGAGCAGTACTTC,CAWSRVGYEQYF
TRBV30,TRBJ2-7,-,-,TGTGCCTGGGGACAGCTTTACGAGCAGTACTTC,CAWGQLYEQYF
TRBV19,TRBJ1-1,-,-,TGTGCCAGTAGTCCGGGGGGGGGCATCGGGATATTGAACACTGAAGCTTTCTTT,CASSPGGGIGILNTEAFF
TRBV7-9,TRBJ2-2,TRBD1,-,TGTGCCAGCAACACAGGGGGCGCATCCGGGGAGCTGTTTTTT,CASNTGGASGELFF
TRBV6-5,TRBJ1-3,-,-,TGTGCCAGCAGTTATTCCGTCTCTGGAAACACCATATATTTT,CASSYSVSGNTIYF
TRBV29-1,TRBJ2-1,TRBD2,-,TGCAGCGCACTGACTAGCCGGCGTGAGCAGTTCTTC,CSALTSRREQFF
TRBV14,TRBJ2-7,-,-,TGTGCCAGCAGCCTCAGGGTACGGTACGAGCAGTACTTC,CASSLRVRYEQYF
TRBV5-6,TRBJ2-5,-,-,TGTGCCAGCAGCATACCAGGAGGGCAAGAGACCCAGTACTTC,CASSIPGGQETQYF
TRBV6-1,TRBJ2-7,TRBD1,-,TGTGCCAGCGGCGACAGGGGGCCCGAGCAGTACTTC,CASGDRGPEQYF
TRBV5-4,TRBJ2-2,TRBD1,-,TGTGCTAGCAGCCCCATCGGACAGGGATCCTCGAACACCGGGGAGCTGTTTTTT,CASSPIGQGSSNTGELFF
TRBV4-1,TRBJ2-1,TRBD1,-,TGCGCCAGCGGGCGGACAGGAGATTACAATGAGCAGTTCTTC,CASGRTGDYNEQFF
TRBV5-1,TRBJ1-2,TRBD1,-,TGCGCCAGCGGAAAAGGGACAGGGGGTTGGACTAACTATGGCTACACCTTC,CASGKGTGGWTNYGYTF
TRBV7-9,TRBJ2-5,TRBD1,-,TGTTCCAGCAGCTCCCGATTCGACAGGGAAGAGACCCAGTACTTC,CSSSSRFDREETQYF
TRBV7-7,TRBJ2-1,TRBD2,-,TGTGCTAGCAGCTTAGGACTAGCGGGGAACAATGAGCAGTTCTTC,CASSLGLAGNNEQFF
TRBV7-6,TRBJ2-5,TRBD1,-,TGTGCCAGCAGCTGGGACAGCCAAGAGACCCAGTACTTC,CASSWDSQETQYF
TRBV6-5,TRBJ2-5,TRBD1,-,TGTGCCAGCAGCCACAGGGGCCCCCAAGAGACCCAGTACTTC,CASSHRGPQETQYF
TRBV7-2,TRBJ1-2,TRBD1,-,TGTGCCAGCAGCTCCCGACAGGGGCTGAACTATGGCTACACCTTC,CASSSRQGLNYGYTF
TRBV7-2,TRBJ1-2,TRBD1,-,TGTGCCAGCAGCTTACGACAGGGGGCGAATCGTAACTATGGCTACACCTTC,CASSLRQGANRNYGYTF
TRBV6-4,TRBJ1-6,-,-,TGTGCCAGCAGGCTCCGGGACACCGATTCACCCCTCCACTTT,CASRLRDTDSPLHF
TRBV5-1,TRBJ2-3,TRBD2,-,TGCGCCAGCAGCCGTTGGTTAATCACTAGCGGGAGTGAAGATACGCAGTATTTT,CASSRWLITSGSEDTQYF
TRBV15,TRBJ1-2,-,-,TGTGCCACCAGCAGACCTACCTCAACAGGGATCTATGGCTACACCTTC,CATSRPTSTGIYGYTF
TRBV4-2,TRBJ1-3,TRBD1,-,TGTGCCAGCAGCCAAGAACAGGCCAGGGGGTCTGGAAACACCATATATTTT,CASSQEQARGSGNTIYF
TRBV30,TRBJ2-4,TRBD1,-,TGTGCCTGGAGTGAACAGGGGGCGGTAAGAGACATTCAGTACTTC,CAWSEQGAVRDIQYF
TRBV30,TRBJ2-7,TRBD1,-,TGTGCCTGGAGTGGGAAGACAGGGGGTCCCTACGAGCAGTACTTC,CAWSGKTGGPYEQYF
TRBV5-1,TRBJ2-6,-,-,TGCGCCAGCAGCTTGGTTGACACCCGCTCTGGGGCCAACGTCCTGACTTTC,CASSLVDTRSGANVLTF
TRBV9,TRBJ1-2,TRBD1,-,TGTGCCAGCAGCGGAACCGGGACAGACGGAGATAACTATGGCTACACCTTC,CASSGTGTDGDNYGYTF
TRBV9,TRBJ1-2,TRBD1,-,TGTGCCAGCAGAGAACCGGGACAGAACTCTGGCTACACCTTC,CASREPGQNSGYTF
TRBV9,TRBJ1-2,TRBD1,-,TGTGCCAGCAGCGTAGCCGAGTCGACAGGGAGACGCGGCTACACCTTC,CASSVAESTGRRGYTF
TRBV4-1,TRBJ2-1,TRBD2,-,TGCGCCAGCAGCCAAGAGGACCGGACTAGTGGTGAGCAGTTCTTC,CASSQEDRTSGEQFF
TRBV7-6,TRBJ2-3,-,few,TGTGCCAGCAGCTTAGATGGCGGGGACGCAGATACGCAGTATTTT,CASSLDGGDADTQYF